This TCR beta chain was obtained from a study of cytomegalovirus exposure and HLA in healthy donors. General study findings and limits: Later analysis revealed greater clonal expansion in HLA-associated TCR beta chains than in equally common others.

Donors sampled were nominally healthy, though unrecorded immune exposures were likely. Germline CDR1 reads MGHDK; CDR2 reads SYGVNS. CDR3 size: 17 residues. Trimming took 1 base from V and 0 from J; bases not matched to a gene: 6. This clone was recorded only once. The target antigen is unknown. PCR was performed using 60 Vbeta and 13 Jbeta primers. Clones were sequenced by immunoSEQ multiplex PCR, and TCRdb holds only the in-frame ones, with some missing. The table records about 180,000 clones, 76% of them present only once. The receptor was isolated from a woman in her 30s in good health and CMV-seropositive. V and J are TRBV25-1 and TRBJ1-5; TRBD1 aligns across 7 bases. The sample taken for sequencing was PBMCs. The CDR3 DNA reads as TGTGCCAGCAGTGAATCTCGGGACAGCTATAGCAATCAGCCCCAGCATTTT. Translated, it gives CASSESRDSYSNQPQHF.